The 7 T cell receptor beta chains reported below all come from one sample, sequenced in a study of shared clonotypes between healthy human individuals. Data came from immunoSEQ multiplex PCR; TCRdb stores just in-frame clones and leaves some out. Here the sample spans about 1 million clones, about 74% being singletons. The sequencing input was memory CD4+ T cells sorted from blood. The subset here: CD45RA-negative fraction. These receptor sequences come from a man aged 18 to 30 in good health.

The V gene is TRBV6-1, the J gene TRBJ2-5; D is unclear. V gave up 2 bases and J gave up 4 bases, with 2 bases separating them. There are 11 residues in the CDR3. Germline-derived CDR1 and CDR2 are MNHNS and SASEGT. The chain's CDR3 is CASSETETQYF. The CDR3, as DNA: TGTGCCAGCAGTGAAACAGAGACCCAGTACTTC.

This chain connects TRBV9 to TRBJ2-1, with TRBD2 matching over 8 bases. V lost 0 bases and J lost 3; bases outside the gene matches: 11. The length of the CDR3 is 18 residues. Germline lookup yields CDR1 SGDLS and CDR2 YYNGEE. The CDR3 nucleotides read TGTGCCAGCAGCGTAGTAGTGGGTCCCGGGGGGGACTACAATGAGCAGTTCTTC. Translation: CASSVVVGPGGDYNEQFF. The variable domain in full, completed from reference TRBV9 and TRBJ2-1, reads DSGVTQTPKHLITATGQRVTLRCSPRSGDLSVYWYQQSLDQGLQFLIQYYNGEERAKGNILERFSAQQFPDLHSELNLSSLELGDSALYFCASSVVVGPGGDYNEQFFGPGTRLTVL.

Many counts were recorded for this clone. This sequence joins TRBV7-2 and TRBJ1-5; D gene unclear. CDR1 is SGHTA and CDR2 is FQGNSA in the germline V gene. This CDR3 has 15 amino acids. Trimming left V 1 base short and J 1 base short, with 8 bases between. CDR3 coding DNA: TGTGCCAGCAGCTTAGAGGTAGGCAGCAATCAGCCCCAGCATTTT. Its translation is CASSLEVGSNQPQHF.

The chain is built from TRBV5-1 and TRBJ2-1; D is uncertain. Germline V gene data show CDR1 as SGHRS and CDR2 as YFSETQ. V was clipped by 4 bases and J by 0 bases, with 11 bases between them. The CDR3 contains 15 residues. CDR3 residues: CASSTAISSYNEQFF. The DNA for the CDR3 is TGCGCCAGCAGCACAGCGATTAGCTCCTACAATGAGCAGTTCTTC.

This sequence joins TRBV6-6 and TRBJ2-7; 8 bases line up with TRBD1. Trimming took 0 bases from V and 4 from J; bases not matched to a gene: 8. Germline CDR1 and CDR2: MNHNY and SVGAGI (reference sequence). CDR3 length: 16 amino acids. The CDR3 region has the DNA TGTGCCAGCAGTTACTCGAGGACAGGGTCCGGGTACGAGCAGTACTTC. It specifies CASSYSRTGSGYEQYF.

V usage is TRBV30 and J usage is TRBJ2-7; perhaps D is TRBD1 or TRBD2 (5 bases each). Deletions cut 3 bases from V and 9 bases from J, with 18 bases between. Germline values: CDR1 GTSNPN, CDR2 SVGIG (reference sequence). There are 13 residues in the CDR3. CDR3 sequence reads: CAWSPERTRGQYF. For the CDR3, the DNA is TGTGCCTGGAGCCCCGAGAGGACGAGGGGGCAGTACTTC.

The V and J genes are TRBV15 and TRBJ1-6, with TRBD1 identical over 7 bases. The junction had 4 bases not matched to a gene; V was cut back by 0 bases and J by 5 bases. Germline CDR1 reads LNHNV; CDR2 reads YYDKDF (reference sequence). The CDR3 covers 16 residues. Written as DNA, the CDR3 is TGTGCCACCAGCAGAGATATTGGACAGGATAATTCACCCCTCCACTTT. Translated: CATSRDIGQDNSPLHF. The whole variable domain, filled in from reference TRBV15 and TRBJ1-6, reads DAMVIQNPRYQVTQFGKPVTLSCSQTLNHNVMYWYQQKSSQAPKLLFHYYDKDFNNEADTPDNFQSRRPNTSFCFLDIRSPGLGDTAMYLCATSRDIGQDNSPLHFGNGTRLTVT.